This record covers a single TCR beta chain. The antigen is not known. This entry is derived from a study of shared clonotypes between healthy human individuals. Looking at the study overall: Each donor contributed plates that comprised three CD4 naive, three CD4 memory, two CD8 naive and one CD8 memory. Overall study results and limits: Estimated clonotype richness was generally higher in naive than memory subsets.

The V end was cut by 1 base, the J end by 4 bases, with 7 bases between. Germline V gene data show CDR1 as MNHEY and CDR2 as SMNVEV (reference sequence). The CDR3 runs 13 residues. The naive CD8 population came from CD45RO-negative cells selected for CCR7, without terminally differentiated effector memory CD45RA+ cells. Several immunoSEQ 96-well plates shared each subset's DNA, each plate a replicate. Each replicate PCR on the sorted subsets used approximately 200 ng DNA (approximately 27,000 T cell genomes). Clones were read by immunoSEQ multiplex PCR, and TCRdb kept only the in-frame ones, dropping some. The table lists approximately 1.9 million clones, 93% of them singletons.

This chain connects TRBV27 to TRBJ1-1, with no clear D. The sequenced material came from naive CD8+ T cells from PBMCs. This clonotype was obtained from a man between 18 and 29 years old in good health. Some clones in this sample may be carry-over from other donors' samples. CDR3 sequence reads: CASSLWAATEAFF. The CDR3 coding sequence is TGTGCCAGCAGTTTATGGGCAGCCACTGAAGCTTTCTTT.